Detailed here is one T cell receptor beta chain. The antigen is unknown. V lost 6 bases, J lost 0 bases, and 18 bases stayed unmatched. The CDR3 contains 19 residues. The germline CDR1 and CDR2 sequences are ENHRY and SYGVKD. This specimen comes from a study of cytomegalovirus exposure and HLA in healthy donors. PCR was performed using 60 Vbeta and 13 Jbeta primers. Measured with immunoSEQ multiplex PCR; TCRdb has only the in-frame clones, and not every one. Of roughly 120,000 clones listed, 70% were seen once; the top ten hold roughly 8.4%. The study, taken as a whole, reports: Specificity for CMV antigens was confirmed in vitro for a few of the CMV-associated chains. Cytomegalovirus-associated TCR beta chains were listed, numbering around 150. Judged likely to be a sequencing artifact was a cluster of highly shared sequence variants. Available immune exposure information was restricted to CMV serostatus only.

The clonotype comes from a man aged 25 to 45 in good health and CMV-seropositive. Sequenced input: PBMCs. The J gene is TRBJ2-7, the V gene TRBV10-3, with TRBD1 matching 9 bases. CDR3 region: CAIRRFADRGSQSSYEQYF. The CDR3 DNA sequence: TGTGCCATCAGAAGGTTCGCGGACAGGGGATCCCAAAGCTCCTACGAGCAGTACTTC.